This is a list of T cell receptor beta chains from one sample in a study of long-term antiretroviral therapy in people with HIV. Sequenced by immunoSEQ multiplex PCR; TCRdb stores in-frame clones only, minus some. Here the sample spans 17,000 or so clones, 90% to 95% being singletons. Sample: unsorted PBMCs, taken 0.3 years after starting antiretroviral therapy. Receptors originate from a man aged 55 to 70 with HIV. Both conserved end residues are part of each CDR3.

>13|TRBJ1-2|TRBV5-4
CASSPTGVYGYTF
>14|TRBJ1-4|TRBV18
CATTTGPTNEKLFF
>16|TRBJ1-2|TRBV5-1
CASSEPGQGFREGYTF
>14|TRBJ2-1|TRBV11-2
CASSLEAGTNEQFF
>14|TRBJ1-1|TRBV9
CASSVNRENTEAFF
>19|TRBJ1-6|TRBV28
CASSLLGSQGLEAGSPLHF
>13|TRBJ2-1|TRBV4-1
CASSQLGQYEQFF
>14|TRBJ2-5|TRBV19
CASSRQGVRETQYF
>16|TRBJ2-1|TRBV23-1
CASSHQRPWSYNEQFF
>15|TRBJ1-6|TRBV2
CASSTATGERSPLHF
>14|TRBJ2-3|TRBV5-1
CASSLQGIADTQYF
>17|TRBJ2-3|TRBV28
CASSENSGGPPTDTQYF
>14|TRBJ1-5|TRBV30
CAWRGRAPNQPQHF
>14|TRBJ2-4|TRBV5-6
CASTWTGDKNIQYF
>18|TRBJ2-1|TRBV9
CASSVDGRLADSYNEQFF
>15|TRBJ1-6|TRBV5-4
CASSPGGAFNSPLHF
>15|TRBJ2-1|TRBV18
CASSPQQRDFNEQFF
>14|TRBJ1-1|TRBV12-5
CASGRDRTFAEAFF
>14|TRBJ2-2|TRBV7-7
CASSLGHNTGELFF
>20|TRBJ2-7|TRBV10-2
CASSESTGQRRGLGTYEQYF
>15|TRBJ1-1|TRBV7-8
CASSFGGGKYTEAFF
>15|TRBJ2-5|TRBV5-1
CASSLVAGQQETQYF
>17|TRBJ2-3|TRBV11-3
CASSLGPGQGTGDTQYF
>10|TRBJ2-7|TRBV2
CASSALKQYF
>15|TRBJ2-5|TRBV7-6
CASSDIEASRETQYF
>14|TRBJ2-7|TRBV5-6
CASSRTSGGYEQYF
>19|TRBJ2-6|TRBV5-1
CASRLQTGGVMSGANVLTF
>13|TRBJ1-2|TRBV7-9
CASSFTTGEGYTF
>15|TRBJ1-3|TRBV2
CASSVRGGSGNTIYF
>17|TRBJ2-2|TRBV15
CATSTKSSGRNTGELFF
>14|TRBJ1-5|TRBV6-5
CASSLGGGNQPQHF
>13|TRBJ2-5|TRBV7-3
CASRRTGKETQYF
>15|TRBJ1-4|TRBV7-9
CASSLGQINNEKLFF
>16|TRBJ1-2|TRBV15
CATSRGQRSPSYGYTF
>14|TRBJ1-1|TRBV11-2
CASTPPVRGTEAFF
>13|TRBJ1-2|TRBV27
CASSVTAYWGYTF
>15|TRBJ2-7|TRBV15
CATSRDGRGDYEQYF
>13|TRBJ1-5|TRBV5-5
CASSLEQYQPQHF
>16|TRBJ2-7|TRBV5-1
CASSNGLAGGHYEQYF
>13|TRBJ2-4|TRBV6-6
CASLSAGENIQYF
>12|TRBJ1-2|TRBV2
CATVTGEGGYTF
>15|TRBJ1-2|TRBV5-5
CASSLLGESNYGYTF
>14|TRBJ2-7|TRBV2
CASRLAGGPYEQYF
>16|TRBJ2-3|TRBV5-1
CASSLGTGTLTDTQYF
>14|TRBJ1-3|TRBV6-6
CASRRGVSGNTIYF
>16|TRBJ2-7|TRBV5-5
CASDKDLSDTVYEQYF
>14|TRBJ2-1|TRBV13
CASSWFSSYNEQFF
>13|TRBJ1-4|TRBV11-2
CASSLGTGEKLFF
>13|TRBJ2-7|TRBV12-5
CASGLASGNEQYF